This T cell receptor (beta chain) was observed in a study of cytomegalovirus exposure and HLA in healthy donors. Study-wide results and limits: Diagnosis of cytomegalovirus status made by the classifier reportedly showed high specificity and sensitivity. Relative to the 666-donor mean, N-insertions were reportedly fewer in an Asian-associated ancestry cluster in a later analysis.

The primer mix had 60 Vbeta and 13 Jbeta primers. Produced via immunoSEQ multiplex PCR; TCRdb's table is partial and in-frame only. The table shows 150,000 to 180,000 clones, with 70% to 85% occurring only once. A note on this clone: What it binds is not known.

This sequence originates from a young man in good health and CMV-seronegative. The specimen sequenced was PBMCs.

The CDR3: CASKRGTTDTQYF. The CDR3 bases are TGTGCCTCGAAGCGGGGCACAACAGATACGCAGTATTTT. The gene calls are TRBV7-9 and TRBJ2-3; 7 bases are a match to TRBD2. This CDR3 spans 13 amino acids. V lost 11 bases and J lost 3; bases outside the gene matches: 8. CDR1 and CDR2 from the germline V gene are SEHNR and FQNEAQ (reference sequence).